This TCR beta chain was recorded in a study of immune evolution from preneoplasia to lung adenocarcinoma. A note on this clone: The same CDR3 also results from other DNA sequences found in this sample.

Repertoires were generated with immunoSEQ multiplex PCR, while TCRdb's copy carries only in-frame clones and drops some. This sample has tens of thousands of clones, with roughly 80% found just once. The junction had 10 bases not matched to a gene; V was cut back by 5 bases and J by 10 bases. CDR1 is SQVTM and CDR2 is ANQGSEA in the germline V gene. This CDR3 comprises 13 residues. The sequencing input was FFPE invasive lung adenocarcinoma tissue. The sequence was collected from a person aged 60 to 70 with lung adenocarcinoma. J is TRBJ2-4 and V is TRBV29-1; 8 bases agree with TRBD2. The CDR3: CSVQAGVRDIQYF. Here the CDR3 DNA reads TGCAGCGTTCAAGCGGGAGTGAGGGATATTCAGTACTTC. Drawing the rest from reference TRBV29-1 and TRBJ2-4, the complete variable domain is SAVISQKPSRDICQRGTSLTIQCQVDSQVTMMFWYRQQPGQSLTLIATANQGSEATYESGFVIDKFPISRPNLTFSTLTVSNMSPEDSSIYLCSVQAGVRDIQYFGAGTRLSVL.